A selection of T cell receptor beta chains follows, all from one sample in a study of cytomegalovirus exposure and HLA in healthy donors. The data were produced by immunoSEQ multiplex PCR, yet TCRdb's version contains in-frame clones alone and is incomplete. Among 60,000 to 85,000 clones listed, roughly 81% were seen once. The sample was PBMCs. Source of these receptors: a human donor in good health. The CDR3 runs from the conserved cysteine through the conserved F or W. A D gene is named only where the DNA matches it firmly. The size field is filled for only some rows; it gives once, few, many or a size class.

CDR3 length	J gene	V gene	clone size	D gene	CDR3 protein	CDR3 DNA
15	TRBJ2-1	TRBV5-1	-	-	CASSFRSGDNNEQFF	TGCGCCAGCAGCTTTCGGTCAGGGGATAACAATGAGCAGTTCTTC
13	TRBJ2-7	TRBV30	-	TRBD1	CAWSAGTGNEQYF	TGTGCCTGGAGTGCGGGGACAGGTAACGAGCAGTACTTC
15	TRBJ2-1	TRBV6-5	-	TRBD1	CASSSTRGRDNEQFF	TGTGCCAGCAGTTCAACGAGGGGGCGGGACAATGAGCAGTTCTTC
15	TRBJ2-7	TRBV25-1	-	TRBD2	CASSAALAGPYEQYF	TGTGCCAGCAGTGCGGCGCTAGCGGGACCCTACGAGCAGTACTTC
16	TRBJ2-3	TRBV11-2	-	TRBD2	CASSLVPAGYTDTQYF	TGTGCCAGCAGCTTAGTTCCAGCGGGATACACAGATACGCAGTATTTT
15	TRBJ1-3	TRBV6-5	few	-	CASSRGPHKGNTIYF	TGTGCCAGCAGTCGTGGGCCCCATAAAGGAAACACCATATATTTT
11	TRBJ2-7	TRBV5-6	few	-	CASRSSYEQYF	TGTGCCAGCAGGAGCTCCTACGAGCAGTACTTC
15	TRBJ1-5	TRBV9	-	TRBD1	CASSVEGQSNQPQHF	TGTGCCAGCAGCGTAGAGGGACAGTCGAATCAGCCCCAGCATTTT
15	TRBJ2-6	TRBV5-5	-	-	CASSLSPVGANVLTF	TGTGCCAGCAGCTTGAGTCCAGTTGGGGCCAACGTCCTGACTTTC
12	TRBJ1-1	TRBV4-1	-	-	CASSQDRVEAFF	TGCGCCAGCAGCCAAGACAGGGTTGAAGCTTTCTTT
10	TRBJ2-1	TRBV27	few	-	CASRGQEQFF	TGTGCCAGCAGGGGGCAGGAGCAGTTCTTC
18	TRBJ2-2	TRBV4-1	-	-	CASSLRASMGRGTGELFF	TGCGCCAGCAGTCTCCGGGCTAGCATGGGTCGTGGCACCGGGGAGCTGTTTTTT
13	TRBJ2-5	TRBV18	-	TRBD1	CASSRGGLETQYF	TGTGCCAGCTCACGAGGGGGCTTGGAGACCCAGTACTTC
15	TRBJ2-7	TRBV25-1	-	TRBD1	CASSESQGATYEQYF	TGTGCCAGCAGTGAATCGCAGGGGGCGACCTACGAGCAGTACTTC
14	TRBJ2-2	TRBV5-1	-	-	CASKSGTNTGELFF	TGCGCCAGCAAGAGCGGAACGAACACCGGGGAGCTGTTTTTT
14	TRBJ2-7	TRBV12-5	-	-	CASDSPGKLNEQYF	TGTGCTAGTGATTCTCCAGGGAAACTTAACGAGCAGTACTTC
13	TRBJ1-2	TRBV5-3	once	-	CARSSDLDYGYTF	TGTGCCAGAAGCTCGGACTTGGATTATGGCTACACCTTC
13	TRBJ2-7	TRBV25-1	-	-	CASSESRAHEQYF	TGTGCCAGCAGTGAAAGCAGGGCCCACGAGCAGTACTTC
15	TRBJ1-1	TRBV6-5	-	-	CASSPQQGTNTEAFF	TGTGCCAGCAGCCCTCAACAGGGAACGAACACTGAAGCTTTCTTT
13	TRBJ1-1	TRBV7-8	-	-	CASSPLSGTEAFF	TGTGCCAGCAGCCCCCTCTCGGGGACTGAAGCTTTCTTT
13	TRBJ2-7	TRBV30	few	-	CACYRGGVDEQYF	TGTGCCTGCTATAGGGGGGGAGTCGACGAGCAGTACTTC
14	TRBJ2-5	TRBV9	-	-	CASTTGGGGETQYF	TGTGCCAGCACCACGGGGGGAGGGGGAGAGACCCAGTACTTC
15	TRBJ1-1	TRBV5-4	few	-	CASSPQRTLNTEAFF	TGTGCCAGCAGCCCGCAAAGGACACTTAACACTGAAGCTTTCTTT
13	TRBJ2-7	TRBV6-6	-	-	CASSRGPTYEQYF	TGTGCCAGCTCCCGGGGTCCGACATACGAGCAGTACTTC